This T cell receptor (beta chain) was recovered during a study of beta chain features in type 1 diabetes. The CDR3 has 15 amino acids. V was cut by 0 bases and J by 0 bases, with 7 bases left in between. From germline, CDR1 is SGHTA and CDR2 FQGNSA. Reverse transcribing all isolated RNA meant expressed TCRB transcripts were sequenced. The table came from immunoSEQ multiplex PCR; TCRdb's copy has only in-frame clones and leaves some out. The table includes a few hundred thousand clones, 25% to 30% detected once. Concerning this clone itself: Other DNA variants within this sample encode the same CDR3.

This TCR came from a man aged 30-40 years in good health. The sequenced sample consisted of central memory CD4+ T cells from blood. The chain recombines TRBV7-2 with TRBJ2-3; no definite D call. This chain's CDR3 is CASSLAPGSTDTQYF. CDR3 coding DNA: TGTGCCAGCAGCTTAGCGCCCGGGAGCACAGATACGCAGTATTTT.